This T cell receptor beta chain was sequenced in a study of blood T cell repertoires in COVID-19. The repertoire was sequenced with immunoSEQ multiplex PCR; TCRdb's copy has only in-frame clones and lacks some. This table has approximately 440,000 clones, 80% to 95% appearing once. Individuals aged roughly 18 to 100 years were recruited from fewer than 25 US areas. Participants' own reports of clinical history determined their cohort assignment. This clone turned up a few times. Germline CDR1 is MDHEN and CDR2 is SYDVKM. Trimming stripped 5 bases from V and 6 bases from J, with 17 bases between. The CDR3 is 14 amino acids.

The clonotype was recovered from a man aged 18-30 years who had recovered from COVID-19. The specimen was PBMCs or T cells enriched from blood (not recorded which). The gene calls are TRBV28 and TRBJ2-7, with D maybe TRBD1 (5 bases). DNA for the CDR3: TGTGCCAGCAGTCTGGACACCCCAGTCTTCGAGCAGTACTTC. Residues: CASSLDTPVFEQYF.